The present T cell receptor (beta chain) was sequenced within a study of OX40 agonist ivuxolimab in advanced cancers. CDR1 and CDR2 from the germline V gene are SGHDT and YYEEEE. The CDR3 runs to 16 residues. Trimming cost V 1 base and J 2 bases, with 13 bases left between them. Produced via immunoSEQ multiplex PCR; TCRdb's table is partial and in-frame only. This sample carries around 130,000 clones, over 85% of them seen once, and the ten largest clones take more than 0.15%. This clone came up once. The rearrangement joins TRBV5-6 to TRBJ2-1; D is perhaps TRBD1 (6 bases). The TCR comes from an adult with an advanced solid tumor such as melanoma, head and neck, liver or kidney cancer. Sequenced here: CD4+ or CD8+ T cells sorted from blood, sampled in a trial of the OX40 agonist ivuxolimab. CDR3 amino acids: CASSLYLGQTYNEQFF. As DNA, the CDR3 is TGTGCCAGCAGCTTGTATTTAGGACAGACCTACAATGAGCAGTTCTTC.